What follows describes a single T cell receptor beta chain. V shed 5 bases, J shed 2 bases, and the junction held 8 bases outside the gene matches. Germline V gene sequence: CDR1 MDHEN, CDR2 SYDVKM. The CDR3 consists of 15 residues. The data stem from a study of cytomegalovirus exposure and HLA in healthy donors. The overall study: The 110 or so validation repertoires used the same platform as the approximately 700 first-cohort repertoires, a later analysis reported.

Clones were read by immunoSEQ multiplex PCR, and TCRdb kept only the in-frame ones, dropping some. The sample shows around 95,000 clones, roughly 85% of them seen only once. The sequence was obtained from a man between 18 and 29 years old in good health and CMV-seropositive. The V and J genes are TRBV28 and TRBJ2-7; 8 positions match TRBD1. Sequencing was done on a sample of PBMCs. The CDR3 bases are TGTGCCAGCAGTCCCGCCGGGACAGGAACCTACGAGCAGTACTTC. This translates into CASSPAGTGTYEQYF. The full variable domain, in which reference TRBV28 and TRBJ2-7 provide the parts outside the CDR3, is DVKVTQSSRYLVKRTGEKVFLECVQDMDHENMFWYRQDPGLGLRLIYFSYDVKMKEKGDIPEGYSVSREKKERFSLILESASTNQTSMYLCASSPAGTGTYEQYFGPGTRLTVT.